The clone carrying this T cell receptor beta chain was seen only once. Study processing details: Reference gene primer amplification gave nucleated cell count estimates. Profiling relied on immunoSEQ multiplex PCR, and the TCRdb table lists in-frame clones only, not all of them. D and trimming were read from the DNA, whereas the V and J calls and clone size are those reported in that table. The sample lists under 300,000 clones, nearly 85% occurring once. This entry belongs to a study of blood T cell repertoires in COVID-19. Looking at the study overall: The United States, Italy and Spain provided the acute and convalescent COVID-19 samples. Nucleic acid was either cDNA or gDNA, and it came from T cells, B-cell-depleted T cells, or PBMCs.

The V segment lost 4 bases and the J segment 5 bases; nucleotides outside the gene matches: 7. Per the germline V gene, CDR1 is SGHRS and CDR2 is YFSETQ. The CDR3 is 14 amino acids. Input material: peripheral blood. The sequence was obtained from a human donor in a cohort sampled during active COVID-19. The chain is built from TRBV5-1 and TRBJ2-7, with 9 bases aligning to TRBD1. The CDR3 region is CASSEAGQGNEQYF. The DNA of the CDR3 is TGCGCCAGCAGCGAGGCGGGACAGGGTAACGAGCAGTACTTC.